These 21 T cell receptor beta chains were all obtained from the same sample, sequenced in a study of early T cells in non-severe SARS-CoV-2 infection. TCRdb reprocessed the 5' RACE reads with MiXCR, giving one entry per CDR3 protein. The sample comprises roughly 49,000 distinct CDR3 sequences, 3.5% to 4.5% of which are singletons, and around 6% rests with the top ten. Sequences were obtained from whole blood. The receptors were sampled from an adult who was a healthcare worker with PCR-confirmed SARS-CoV-2 infection or an uninfected control (not recorded which).

This clonotype was counted ten times or more. The chain links TRBV27 to TRBJ1-3; D not resolved. Germline loops: CDR1 MNHEY, CDR2 SMNVEV (reference sequence). The CDR3 loop spans 16 amino acids. V was pared by 2 bases and J by 0 bases, with 11 bases between. The CDR3 is CASSLKFGSSGNTIYF. The CDR3 nucleotides are TGTGCCAGCAGTTTAAAATTTGGCAGCTCTGGAAACACCATATATTTT.

The chain couples TRBV29-1 to TRBJ1-1; D uncertain. This CDR3 contains 14 residues. CDR1 is SQVTM, CDR2 ANQGSEA, per germline. V lost 6 bases and J 3 bases, leaving 17 bases between the germline ends. The CDR3 DNA reads TGCAGCGTCGCCGACACGGGCGGGGACACTGAAGCTTTCTTT. This translates into CSVADTGGDTEAFF. The full variable domain, with the rest looked up from reference TRBV29-1 and TRBJ1-1, is SAVISQKPSRDICQRGTSLTIQCQVDSQVTMMFWYRQQPGQSLTLIATANQGSEATYESGFVIDKFPISRPNLTFSTLTVSNMSPEDSSIYLCSVADTGGDTEAFFGQGTRLTVV.

This chain joins TRBV2 and TRBJ1-6; 8 bases fit TRBD1. After removal of 3 bases from V and 7 bases from J, the junction contained 5 bases not matched to a gene. This CDR3 spans 15 amino acids. Germline V gives CDR1 SNHLY, CDR2 FYNNEI. The CDR3 DNA is TGTGCCAGCAGTGACGGACAGGGCGGGAATTCACCCCTCCACTTT. The encoded protein is CASSDGQGGNSPLHF.

This clonotype was seen more than once but under ten times. The chain joins TRBV7-9 to TRBJ2-7; D is uncertain. The ends were cut back, 5 bases at V and 3 bases at J, with 11 bases in the middle. The CDR3 has 13 amino acids. Germline V gene sequence: CDR1 SEHNR, CDR2 FQNEAQ (reference sequence). CDR3 coding DNA: TGTGCCAGCAGCCCGCATCCTAACTACGAGCAGTACTTC. Its protein is CASSPHPNYEQYF.

Ten or more counts support this clonotype. The chain carries TRBV5-1 and TRBJ1-6, with TRBD1 matching 8 bases. Germline lookup yields CDR1 SGHRS and CDR2 YFSETQ. This CDR3 has 15 residues. V was pared by 0 bases and J by 9 bases, with 5 bases of the junction left unmatched. CDR3 DNA: TGCGCCAGCAGCTTGGATCAGGGGGCAAGTTCACCCCTCCACTTT. Translating it yields CASSLDQGASSPLHF.

At least ten counts were recorded for this clonotype. The chain combines TRBV29-1 with TRBJ2-2; TRBD2 aligns across 7 bases. The CDR3 extends over 13 amino acids. Germline V CDR1 and CDR2: SQVTM, ANQGSEA. V shed 3 bases, J shed 4 bases, and the junction held 2 bases outside the gene matches. CDR3 in amino acids: CSVERGSTGELFF. CDR3 coding DNA: TGCAGCGTTGAGCGGGGGAGCACCGGGGAGCTGTTTTTT.

At least ten counts were recorded for this clonotype. The CDR3 is CASSSTTYNEQFF. CDR3 nucleotide sequence: TGTGCCAGCAGCTCCACTACCTACAATGAGCAGTTCTTC. The chain couples TRBV7-7 to TRBJ2-1; D call uncertain. The V gene lost 4 bases and the J gene lost 2 bases, with 6 bases spanning the gap. This CDR3 has 13 residues. Germline V lookup: CDR1 SSHAT, CDR2 FNYEAQ (reference sequence).

This clonotype was seen ten or more times. The chain recombines TRBV5-1 with TRBJ2-2; either TRBD1 or TRBD2 may fit D (5 bases each). This CDR3 is 14 amino acids long. Germline CDR1 reads SGHRS; CDR2 reads YFSETQ. Trimming removed 5 bases from V and 6 bases from J, with 14 bases in between. The CDR3 coding sequence is TGCGCCAGCAGTAATCAGGGACGAGCCGGGGAGCTGTTTTTT. This encodes CASSNQGRAGELFF.

This clonotype showed up many times. The chain recombines TRBV3-1 with TRBJ2-5, with TRBD1 matching over 11 bases. V was clipped by 4 bases and J by 1 base; unmatched bases: 2. This CDR3 comprises 15 residues. CDR1 and CDR2 from the germline V gene are LGHDT and YNNKEL (reference sequence). The CDR3 region has the DNA TGTGCCAGCAGCCCCGGGACAGGGGGCCAAGAGACCCAGTACTTC. Amino acid sequence: CASSPGTGGQETQYF.

This clonotype was detected ten times or more. The chain recombines TRBV6-1 with TRBJ2-1; D ambiguous. Deletions cut 6 bases from V and 9 bases from J, with 12 bases between. The germline V gene has CDR1 MNHNS and CDR2 SASEGT. There are 12 residues in the CDR3. The CDR3 loop reads CASSLESPEQFF. The CDR3 nucleotides are TGTGCCAGCAGCCTCGAATCGCCTGAGCAGTTCTTC.

The chain uses TRBV7-2 and TRBJ1-2, with D unclear. V shed 3 bases and J shed 3 bases, with 5 bases lying between them. The CDR3 spans 12 residues. Looked up from germline, CDR1 is SGHTA and CDR2 is FQGNSA. The CDR3 DNA follows: TGTGCCAGCAGCTTCCCGTACTATGGCTACACCTTC. Translating it yields CASSFPYYGYTF.

This clonotype was observed at least ten times. CDR3 in amino acids: CASSLASGEDTQYF. In DNA form, the CDR3 reads TGCGCCAGCAGCTTAGCCAGCGGGGAGGATACGCAGTATTTT. This rearrangement joins TRBV5-1 to TRBJ2-3, with 7 positions matching TRBD2. The J segment lost 6 bases and the V segment lost 2 bases, leaving 6 bases of the junction unmatched. The length of the CDR3 is 14 residues. Per the germline V gene, CDR1 is SGHRS and CDR2 is YFSETQ.

This clonotype appeared many times. The V call is TRBV10-2, the J call TRBJ1-1; D ambiguous. The length of the CDR3 is 11 residues. Trimming took 8 bases from V and 10 from J, leaving 14 bases between them. The V gene's germline CDR1 is WSHSY and CDR2 SAAADI. CDR3 sequence reads: CASGYVGAAFF. The CDR3 DNA sequence: TGCGCCAGCGGGTACGTTGGTGCAGCTTTCTTT.

This clonotype was picked up a small number of times. The rearrangement links TRBV9 to TRBJ2-3; 9 bases align to TRBD1. J was trimmed by 4 bases and V by 1 base; bases with no gene match: 4. The CDR3 totals 15 residues. CDR1 is SGDLS and CDR2 is YYNGEE in the germline V gene. The CDR3 is CASSVFGTGSDTQYF. DNA for the CDR3: TGTGCCAGCAGCGTATTCGGGACAGGGTCAGATACGCAGTATTTT.

The sample holds many counts of this clonotype. V usage is TRBV12-3 or TRBV12-4 and J usage is TRBJ1-6; possible D gene TRBD1, 5 bases. CDR3 length: 14 amino acids. With 7 bases removed from V and 9 bases from J, the gap between germline ends came to 16 bases. Here the CDR3 DNA reads TGTGCCAGCAAACCGGGACGGAGGGGTTCACCCCTCCACTTT. Amino acid sequence: CASKPGRRGSPLHF.

This clonotype was counted at least ten times. The V and J genes are TRBV10-3 and TRBJ1-1, with a possible D match to TRBD1 (5 bases). The V gene's germline CDR1 is ENHRY and CDR2 SYGVKD. The CDR3 is 13 amino acids. Deletions cut 7 bases from V and 1 base from J, with 10 bases between. The CDR3 DNA is TGTGCCATCAAAAGGACACAGAACACTGAAGCTTTCTTT. Translating it yields CAIKRTQNTEAFF.

This clonotype was found many times. Here the CDR3 reads CASSFGSGALTDTQYF. The CDR3 region has the DNA TGCGCCAGCAGCTTTGGTAGCGGGGCCCTCACAGATACGCAGTATTTT. The chain joins TRBV5-1 to TRBJ2-3; TRBD2 aligns across 8 bases. CDR1 and CDR2 from the germline V gene are SGHRS and YFSETQ. V lost 2 bases, J lost 2 bases, and 7 bases stayed unmatched. The CDR3 totals 16 residues.

In its sample, this clonotype was seen many times. The chain links TRBV24-1 to TRBJ2-3; no clear D gene. Deletions cut 3 bases from V and 1 base from J, with 13 bases between. Germline V gene data show CDR1 as KGHDR and CDR2 as SFDVKD. The CDR3 consists of 16 residues. The chain's CDR3 is CATSDDDIIGTDTQYF. The CDR3 DNA sequence: TGTGCCACCAGTGATGATGACATAATCGGCACAGATACGCAGTATTTT.

This clonotype was recorded many times. The gene calls are TRBV6-2 or TRBV6-3 and TRBJ2-1; D unclear. This CDR3 contains 14 residues. Trimming cost V 2 bases and J 4 bases, with 9 bases left between them. Germline CDR1 is MNHEY and CDR2 is SVGEGT. Here the CDR3 DNA reads TGTGCCAGCAGTTACGGCCCCAGTTACAATGAGCAGTTCTTC. This codes for CASSYGPSYNEQFF.

This clonotype was observed a single time. The CDR3 sequence: CASSVLQGAKNIQYF. DNA for the CDR3: TGTGCCAGCAGTGTCTTACAGGGGGCCAAAAACATTCAGTACTTC. The gene calls are TRBV11-2 and TRBJ2-4, with 7 bases matching TRBD1. Germline V gene data show CDR1 as SGHAT and CDR2 as FQNNGV. The CDR3 has 15 residues. J was trimmed by 1 base and V by 6 bases; bases with no gene match: 6.

This clonotype showed up many times. This rearrangement joins TRBV4-1 to TRBJ2-7; the D is unclear. Trimming removed 1 base at V and 9 bases at J, with 28 bases between. Germline-derived CDR1 and CDR2 are MGHRA and YSYEKL. CDR3 length: 18 residues. In DNA, the CDR3 is TGCGCCAGCAGCCAAGGATCGGGTTTGGGCAAACGACCCACGGGGCAGTACTTC. Protein sequence: CASSQGSGLGKRPTGQYF.